These 17 T cell receptor beta chains came from one sample sequenced in a study of shared clonotypes between healthy human individuals. Clones were read by immunoSEQ multiplex PCR, and TCRdb kept only the in-frame ones, dropping some. The table lists 2 million to 3 million clones, over 85% of them singletons. Sequenced material: naive CD4+ T cells from PBMCs. Indicated subset: CD45RA+ positively selected. The receptors were sampled from a man between 18 and 35 years old in good health. Some clones in this sample may be carry-over from other donors' samples.

The chain links TRBV15 to TRBJ2-1, with TRBD2 as a possible D gene (6 bases). V was pared by 4 bases and J by 8 bases, with 21 bases between. In germline, CDR1 is LNHNV, CDR2 YYDKDF (reference sequence). The CDR3 has 16 amino acids. CDR3 amino acids: CATSKTRSERTDEQFF. The CDR3 region has the DNA TGTGCCACCAGCAAGACTAGAAGCGAACGAACCGATGAGCAGTTCTTC.

The V call is TRBV7-3, the J call TRBJ2-7, with TRBD2 as a possible D gene (5 bases). CDR1 and CDR2 from the germline V gene are SGHTA and FQGTGA. The CDR3 is 16 residues long. Deletions cut 8 bases from V and 4 bases from J, with 24 bases between. In DNA form, the CDR3 reads TGTGCCAGCGCGGGTGAGACATCGGGGAGTAGGTACGAGCAGTACTTC. Amino acids: CASAGETSGSRYEQYF.

About this clone: Within the sample, other DNA sequences also encode this same CDR3. The rearrangement links TRBV5-1 to TRBJ2-1; D is uncertain. The V and J ends lost 0 bases and 3 bases respectively, with 10 bases between them. The CDR3 covers 15 residues. Germline V lookup: CDR1 SGHRS, CDR2 YFSETQ. The CDR3 protein is CASSLVSGRYNEQFF. The CDR3, as DNA: TGCGCCAGCAGCTTGGTTTCCGGGCGCTACAATGAGCAGTTCTTC.

Worth noting for this clone: The same CDR3 arises from other DNA sequences in this sample as well. This chain joins TRBV2 and TRBJ2-3, with 7 bases that match TRBD2. The germline V gene has CDR1 SNHLY and CDR2 FYNNEI. After removal of 4 bases from V and 5 bases from J, the junction contained 6 bases not matched to a gene. The CDR3 is 14 residues long. The CDR3 spells CASSGSSGRDTQYF. CDR3 DNA sequence: TGTGCCAGCAGTGGGTCTAGCGGTAGAGATACGCAGTATTTT.

This chain links TRBV2 with TRBJ1-5; TRBD1 might be the D (5 bases). The CDR3 covers 13 residues. Germline lookup yields CDR1 SNHLY and CDR2 FYNNEI. V was clipped by 5 bases and J by 9 bases, with 14 bases between them. The CDR3 DNA sequence: TGTGCCAGCAGTCCTCAGGGTGCTCGGCCCCAGCATTTT. This sequence encodes CASSPQGARPQHF.

The V gene is TRBV11-3, the J gene TRBJ1-5; D not resolved. Per the germline V gene, CDR1 is SGHNT and CDR2 is YENEEA. The germline V and J ends were trimmed by 7 bases and 3 bases, with 19 bases remaining between them. This CDR3 comprises 16 residues. CDR3 nucleotide sequence: TGTGCCAGCATCCCTACGGGCAGCTTCTCCAATCAGCCCCAGCATTTT. Amino acid sequence: CASIPTGSFSNQPQHF.

Written as DNA, the CDR3 is TGCAGCGTTACTTACAGGGGCAACAACTATGGCTACACCTTC. It codes for CSVTYRGNNYGYTF. The chain is built from TRBV29-1 and TRBJ1-2, with TRBD1 matching over 7 bases. The V and J ends lost 5 bases and 2 bases, in that order; junction bases with no gene match: 8. The CDR3 is 14 residues long. Germline lookup yields CDR1 SQVTM and CDR2 ANQGSEA. The entire variable domain, with the rest obtained from reference TRBV29-1 and TRBJ1-2, is as follows: SAVISQKPSRDICQRGTSLTIQCQVDSQVTMMFWYRQQPGQSLTLIATANQGSEATYESGFVIDKFPISRPNLTFSTLTVSNMSPEDSSIYLCSVTYRGNNYGYTFGSGTRLTVV.

This chain uses TRBV28 with TRBJ2-2, with D possibly TRBD1 on 6 matching bases. This CDR3 is 17 amino acids long. V was pared by 6 bases and J by 0 bases, with 17 bases between. Germline V gives CDR1 MDHEN, CDR2 SYDVKM. The CDR3 nucleotides are TGTGCCAGCAGGCTCAGAGTCGGGACACCGAACACCGGGGAGCTGTTTTTT. It codes for CASRLRVGTPNTGELFF. Using reference TRBV28 and TRBJ2-2 for the parts outside the CDR3, the full variable domain is DVKVTQSSRYLVKRTGEKVFLECVQDMDHENMFWYRQDPGLGLRLIYFSYDVKMKEKGDIPEGYSVSREKKERFSLILESASTNQTSMYLCASRLRVGTPNTGELFFGEGSRLTVL.

The V call is TRBV30, the J call TRBJ1-2, with 8 bases fitting TRBD1. This CDR3 has 18 residues. CDR1 is GTSNPN and CDR2 is SVGIG in the germline V gene (reference sequence). The ends lost 6 bases at V and 3 bases at J; junction bases unmatched: 21. CDR3 residues: CACRLRQGRSRFDYGYTF. The CDR3, as DNA: TGTGCCTGCAGATTAAGACAGGGGAGGTCCAGGTTCGACTATGGCTACACCTTC.

This clone occurred once. The rearrangement links TRBV9 to TRBJ2-7; 9 bases agree with TRBD2. CDR1 is SGDLS, CDR2 YYNGEE, per germline. This CDR3 region has 15 residues. V lost 0 bases and J lost 4; bases outside the gene matches: 5. The CDR3 DNA reads TGTGCCAGCAGCGTAGGGGTAGCGGGAGCATACGAGCAGTACTTC. Its protein product is CASSVGVAGAYEQYF.

As to this clone: Additional DNA sequences in this sample encode the identical CDR3. V gene TRBV11-2 combines with J gene TRBJ2-3; D is unresolved. The germline V and J ends were trimmed by 1 base and 2 bases, with 7 bases remaining between them. The CDR3 is made up of 14 amino acids. Germline V CDR1 and CDR2: SGHAT, FQNNGV. DNA for the CDR3: TGTGCCAGCAGCTTAGGGGGATCCACAGATACGCAGTATTTT. Translating it yields CASSLGGSTDTQYF.

The chain carries TRBV27 and TRBJ2-1; D is perhaps TRBD2 (5 bases). The length of the CDR3 is 14 residues. Germline lookup yields CDR1 MNHEY and CDR2 SMNVEV (reference sequence). V gave up 5 bases and J gave up 8 bases, with 16 bases separating them. This chain's CDR3 is CASSPFGLIDEQFF. CDR3 in DNA: TGTGCCAGCAGTCCATTCGGACTGATCGATGAGCAGTTCTTC.

The chain recombines TRBV2 with TRBJ1-2, with D possibly matching TRBD1 (5 bases). CDR1 and CDR2 from the germline V gene are SNHLY and FYNNEI. The CDR3 has 14 amino acids. Trimming took off 2 bases at V and 7 bases at J, with 14 bases between the two ends. For the CDR3, the DNA is TGTGCCAGCAGTGAACGTAGAGGGGAGGGTGGCTACACCTTC. This codes for CASSERRGEGGYTF.

This clone occurred once. V usage is TRBV19 and J usage is TRBJ2-3; TRBD1 matches 8 bases. The J segment lost 9 bases and the V segment lost 4 bases, leaving 3 bases of the junction unmatched. Per germline, CDR1 LNHDA and CDR2 SQIVND (reference sequence). The CDR3 is 12 amino acids. CDR3 region: CASSTRQGTQYF. CDR3 coding DNA: TGTGCCAGTAGTACCCGACAGGGGACGCAGTATTTT.

Regarding this clone: This same CDR3 is encoded by further DNA sequences in the sample. The CDR3 sequence is CASSLLGQQETQYF. The CDR3 DNA reads as TGTGCCAGCAGCTTACTAGGGCAACAAGAGACCCAGTACTTC. J is TRBJ2-5 and V is TRBV7-2; D uncertain. Germline CDR1 reads SGHTA; CDR2 reads FQGNSA. V lost 2 bases to trimming and J lost 2 bases, with 9 bases between them. The CDR3 is made up of 14 amino acids.

V is TRBV10-1 and J is TRBJ1-1; D is unresolved. Trimming took off 2 bases at V and 1 base at J, with 11 bases between the two ends. The CDR3 contains 15 residues. CDR1 WNHNN and CDR2 SYGVQD come from the germline V gene (reference sequence). The CDR3 DNA follows: TGCGCCAGCAGTGAGGTGGTGGGAGGGAACACTGAAGCTTTCTTT. Protein: CASSEVVGGNTEAFF.

The rearrangement uses TRBV6-5 and TRBJ2-2; 8 nucleotides align to TRBD1. V was pared by 0 bases and J by 1 base, with 1 base of the junction left unmatched. The CDR3 loop spans 16 amino acids. CDR1 and CDR2 from the germline V gene are MNHEY and SVGAGI. CDR3 coding DNA: TGTGCCAGCAGTTACTCGACAGGGGTGAACACCGGGGAGCTGTTTTTT. Translated, it gives CASSYSTGVNTGELFF.